The clone carrying this T cell receptor beta chain was seen once. This CDR3 region has 12 residues. The V end was cut by 4 bases, the J end by 8 bases, with 11 bases between. Sequencing used immunoSEQ multiplex PCR; TCRdb keeps in-frame clones, though not all of them. The sample lists around 270,000 clones; over 75% were seen once. This record belongs to a study of blood T cell repertoires in COVID-19. For the study at large: In each case, the material was cDNA or gDNA derived from T cells, B-cell-depleted T cells, or PBMCs.

This study enrolled people aged roughly 18 to 89 from around 26 US geographic areas. This TCR was recovered from a woman aged 40 to 50 who had been exposed to COVID-19. The chain has TRBV12-3 or TRBV12-4 and TRBJ1-2, with D uncertain. Material for sequencing was PBMCs or T cells enriched from blood (not recorded which). Here the CDR3 reads CASSWSYYGYTF. In DNA form, the CDR3 reads TGTGCCAGCAGTTGGAGTTATTACGGCTACACCTTC.